Listed below are T cell receptor beta chains from one sample, sequenced in a study of CD8 T cells in ankylosing spondylitis. TCRdb re-derived calls from the 5' RACE reads in MiXCR, one entry per CDR3 protein. The sample carries 30,000 to 45,000 distinct CDR3 sequences, about 15% recorded once. Input material: blood. The receptors shown here come from a male donor with ankylosing spondylitis or in good health (not recorded which). The CDR3 runs from the conserved cysteine through the conserved F or W. D genes are given only for firm matches. Expanded clones get a size class; other rows say once, few or many, or leave the size out.

clone_size: few
j_call: TRBJ2-1
v_call: TRBV20-1
d_call: .
cdr3_aa: CSAADNEQFF
cdr3_nt: TGCAGTGCTGCCGACAATGAGCAGTTCTTC

clone_size: .
j_call: TRBJ2-1
v_call: TRBV4-3
d_call: .
cdr3_aa: CASSTGFYNEQFF
cdr3_nt: TGCGCCAGCAGCACCGGGTTCTACAATGAGCAGTTCTTC

clone_size: .
j_call: TRBJ2-1
v_call: TRBV12-3/TRBV12-4
d_call: .
cdr3_aa: CASSTQTSSYNEQFF
cdr3_nt: TGTGCCAGCAGTACCCAAACGAGCTCCTACAATGAGCAGTTCTTC

clone_size: .
j_call: TRBJ1-4
v_call: TRBV19
d_call: .
cdr3_aa: CASSRAGDEKLFF
cdr3_nt: TGTGCCAGTAGTAGGGCAGGGGATGAAAAACTGTTTTTT

clone_size: few
j_call: TRBJ1-5
v_call: TRBV20-1
d_call: .
cdr3_aa: CSASGGSSNQPQHF
cdr3_nt: TGCAGTGCTAGCGGCGGCAGTAGCAATCAGCCCCAGCATTTT

clone_size: many
j_call: TRBJ2-4
v_call: TRBV12-3/TRBV12-4
d_call: .
cdr3_aa: CASSVSRGAKNIQYF
cdr3_nt: TGTGCCAGCAGTGTTAGTCGGGGAGCCAAAAACATTCAGTACTTC

clone_size: .
j_call: TRBJ2-1
v_call: TRBV20-1
d_call: TRBD1
cdr3_aa: CSASTPTGGDEQFF
cdr3_nt: TGCAGTGCTAGTACCCCGACAGGGGGCGATGAGCAGTTCTTC

clone_size: .
j_call: TRBJ1-4
v_call: TRBV9
d_call: .
cdr3_aa: CASSLSGEKLFF
cdr3_nt: TGTGCCAGCAGCCTCAGCGGTGAAAAACTGTTTTTT

clone_size: few
j_call: TRBJ2-7
v_call: TRBV6-6
d_call: .
cdr3_aa: CASSYGGEQYF
cdr3_nt: TGTGCCAGCAGTTACGGTGGGGAGCAGTACTTC

clone_size: few
j_call: TRBJ2-5
v_call: TRBV29-1
d_call: TRBD2
cdr3_aa: CSVLLPSGGTTQYF
cdr3_nt: TGCAGCGTTTTGCTTCCCAGCGGGGGGACTACCCAGTACTTC

clone_size: few
j_call: TRBJ2-4
v_call: TRBV28
d_call: .
cdr3_aa: CASSLSAGRKNIQYF
cdr3_nt: TGTGCCAGCAGTTTAAGCGCGGGACGGAAAAACATTCAGTACTTC

clone_size: few
j_call: TRBJ2-3
v_call: TRBV12-3/TRBV12-4
d_call: .
cdr3_aa: CASSLRSWEEGTDTQYF
cdr3_nt: TGTGCCAGCAGTTTAAGGTCTTGGGAGGAGGGCACAGATACGCAGTATTTT

clone_size: many
j_call: TRBJ1-1
v_call: TRBV7-2
d_call: .
cdr3_aa: CASSLSRVTEAFF
cdr3_nt: TGTGCCAGCAGCTTAAGCAGGGTCACTGAAGCTTTCTTT

clone_size: few
j_call: TRBJ2-3
v_call: TRBV12-3/TRBV12-4
d_call: .
cdr3_aa: CASKVGSWEDTQYF
cdr3_nt: TGTGCCAGCAAAGTCGGGAGTTGGGAAGATACGCAGTATTTT

clone_size: .
j_call: TRBJ2-6
v_call: TRBV7-2
d_call: .
cdr3_aa: CASSLQTSSGANVLTF
cdr3_nt: TGTGCCAGCAGCTTGCAGACCAGCTCTGGGGCCAACGTCCTGACTTTC

clone_size: .
j_call: TRBJ2-1
v_call: TRBV12-3/TRBV12-4
d_call: TRBD2
cdr3_aa: CASSPSGLAHNEQFF
cdr3_nt: TGTGCCAGCAGTCCCTCCGGACTAGCCCACAATGAGCAGTTCTTC

clone_size: .
j_call: TRBJ2-5
v_call: TRBV27
d_call: TRBD2
cdr3_aa: CASSFGLAAETQYF
cdr3_nt: TGTGCCAGCAGTTTCGGACTAGCGGCGGAGACCCAGTACTTC

clone_size: few
j_call: TRBJ1-4
v_call: TRBV29-1
d_call: .
cdr3_aa: CSVAAGPSNEKLFF
cdr3_nt: TGCAGCGTCGCCGCCGGCCCTTCTAATGAAAAACTGTTTTTT

clone_size: few
j_call: TRBJ2-2
v_call: TRBV20-1
d_call: .
cdr3_aa: CSARAEADAGELFF
cdr3_nt: TGCAGTGCTAGAGCCGAAGCGGACGCCGGGGAGCTGTTTTTT

clone_size: few
j_call: TRBJ2-1
v_call: TRBV20-1
d_call: TRBD2
cdr3_aa: CSASILAGYNEQFF
cdr3_nt: TGCAGTGCTAGTATCCTAGCGGGGTACAATGAGCAGTTCTTC

clone_size: few
j_call: TRBJ2-5
v_call: TRBV7-2
d_call: TRBD1
cdr3_aa: CASSSTGGGRETQYF
cdr3_nt: TGTGCCAGCAGCTCTACAGGGGGAGGCAGAGAGACCCAGTACTTC

clone_size: few
j_call: TRBJ1-1
v_call: TRBV7-2
d_call: .
cdr3_aa: CASSLAPGTEAFF
cdr3_nt: TGTGCCAGCAGCTTAGCGCCTGGCACTGAAGCTTTCTTT